A selection of T cell receptor beta chains follows, all from one sample in a study of T cell repertoires in cytomegalovirus infection. TCRdb processed the reads anew with MiXCR; each CDR3 protein has one entry. The table lists under 250,000 distinct CDR3 sequences, roughly an eighth of them singletons. Material: PBMCs. All receptors come from a human donor in good health (CMV status not recorded). Some clones in this sample may be carry-over from other donors' samples. Both conserved end residues are part of each CDR3. Fields, in order: D gene, V gene, clone size, J gene, CDR3 protein, CDR3 DNA. A D gene is named only where the DNA matches it firmly. The size field is filled for only some rows; it gives once, few, many or a size class.

-	TRBV6-2/TRBV6-3	-	TRBJ1-3	CASSYPNTGNTIYF	TGTGCCAGCAGTTACCCGAATACTGGAAACACCATATATTTT
-	TRBV6-5	-	TRBJ1-1	CASSYRRSEAFF	TGTGCCAGCAGTTACCGGAGGTCCGAAGCTTTCTTT
TRBD2	TRBV7-2	few	TRBJ2-7	CASSMTGTSGYEQYF	TGTGCCAGCAGCATGACCGGGACTAGCGGCTACGAGCAGTACTTC
TRBD1	TRBV7-8	many	TRBJ2-7	CASSLRDSNWSGQYF	TGTGCCAGCAGCTTAAGGGACAGCAATTGGTCCGGGCAGTACTTC
-	TRBV28	-	TRBJ1-5	CASILGGALNQPQHF	TGTGCCAGCATCCTGGGGGGGGCCCTCAATCAGCCCCAGCATTTT
TRBD1	TRBV7-2	many	TRBJ1-1	CASSLARQGTNTEAFF	TGTGCCAGCAGCTTAGCCAGACAGGGGACCAACACTGAAGCTTTCTTT
TRBD1	TRBV5-1	-	TRBJ1-1	CASSYRSGTGVTEAFF	TGCGCCAGCAGTTACCGATCCGGGACAGGGGTCACTGAAGCTTTCTTT
TRBD1	TRBV29-1	few	TRBJ2-1	CSAGQAKGEQFF	TGCAGCGCCGGACAGGCCAAAGGTGAGCAGTTCTTC
TRBD1	TRBV6-2/TRBV6-3	many	TRBJ2-1	CASSTGTGVYNEQFF	TGTGCCAGCAGTACCGGGACAGGGGTCTACAATGAGCAGTTCTTC
-	TRBV24-1	few	TRBJ2-5	CATSDARTPGRETQYF	TGTGCCACCAGTGATGCCCGGACCCCAGGGCGAGAGACCCAGTACTTC
-	TRBV28	few	TRBJ1-1	CASKLQNTEAFF	TGTGCCAGCAAATTACAGAACACTGAAGCTTTCTTT
TRBD1	TRBV12-3/TRBV12-4	many	TRBJ2-5	CASSRGQGRGFETQYF	TGTGCCAGCAGCCGAGGACAGGGAAGGGGGTTTGAGACCCAGTACTTC
TRBD1	TRBV6-2/TRBV6-3	many	TRBJ1-1	CASSSTGGWTEAFF	TGTGCCAGCAGTTCTACAGGGGGCTGGACTGAAGCTTTCTTT
-	TRBV20-1	many	TRBJ2-5	CSASPPGGNQETQYF	TGCAGTGCTAGCCCCCCCGGGGGAAACCAAGAGACCCAGTACTTC
TRBD1	TRBV6-2/TRBV6-3	-	TRBJ1-6	CASSYATGANSPLHF	TGTGCCAGCAGTTACGCGACAGGGGCTAATTCACCCCTCCACTTT
TRBD2	TRBV28	-	TRBJ2-5	CASSPGLAKTQYF	TGTGCCAGCAGCCCTGGACTAGCGAAGACCCAGTACTTC
TRBD2	TRBV6-5	-	TRBJ2-4	CAGSKSSSGGKNIQYF	TGTGCCGGCAGTAAATCCTCTAGCGGGGGAAAAAACATTCAGTACTTC
-	TRBV5-3	-	TRBJ2-7	CASSLQGEYEQYF	TGTGCCAGCAGCTTGCAGGGAGAGTACGAGCAGTACTTC
-	TRBV14	few	TRBJ2-1	CASSSRIGTYNEQFF	TGTGCCAGCAGCTCGCGGATCGGGACCTACAATGAGCAGTTCTTC
-	TRBV7-2	many	TRBJ1-5	CASSEGGTNQPQHF	TGTGCCAGCAGCGAGGGGGGGACAAATCAGCCCCAGCATTTT
-	TRBV28	many	TRBJ2-7	CASSLSSGEQYF	TGTGCCAGCAGTTTGTCGAGTGGGGAGCAGTACTTC
TRBD1	TRBV7-9	many	TRBJ1-2	CASSRPGQGYGYTF	TGTGCCAGCAGCCGCCCGGGACAGGGGTATGGCTACACCTTC
TRBD1	TRBV5-1	-	TRBJ1-1	CASSSDTGVTEAFF	TGCGCCAGCAGCTCGGATACAGGGGTGACTGAAGCTTTCTTT
-	TRBV6-1	-	TRBJ1-1	CASSYGDGGPSIEAFF	TGTGCCAGCAGTTATGGAGATGGGGGACCATCGATTGAAGCTTTCTTT
TRBD1	TRBV19	-	TRBJ2-6	CASSVPGTGGLTGANVLTF	TGTGCCAGTAGTGTTCCGGGGACAGGGGGCCTCACTGGGGCCAACGTCCTGACTTTC
TRBD2	TRBV6-1	few	TRBJ2-1	CASSPWEAGGPGEQFF	TGTGCCAGCAGTCCCTGGGAAGCGGGGGGGCCGGGTGAGCAGTTCTTC
-	TRBV6-1	few	TRBJ2-7	CASSSQYEQYF	TGTGCCAGCAGTTCCCAGTACGAGCAGTACTTC
-	TRBV10-2	many	TRBJ2-2	CASSESRDTGELFF	TGCGCCAGCAGTGAGTCTCGGGATACCGGGGAGCTGTTTTTT
TRBD1	TRBV20-1	-	TRBJ2-7	CSARSGSGTAYEQYF	TGCAGTGCTAGGTCGGGGTCCGGGACAGCCTACGAGCAGTACTTC
TRBD2	TRBV19	once	TRBJ2-7	CASSITGLAGAEQYF	TGTGCCAGTAGTATAACGGGACTAGCGGGAGCCGAGCAGTACTTC
-	TRBV5-6	few	TRBJ1-1	CASSLGLEGAFF	TGTGCCAGCAGCTTGGGTCTCGAGGGGGCTTTCTTT
TRBD2	TRBV4-2	many	TRBJ2-3	CASSQHLSGTSATDTQYF	TGTGCCAGCAGCCAACATTTGTCCGGGACTAGCGCGACAGATACGCAGTATTTT
-	TRBV20-1	few	TRBJ1-1	CRGDSPPGPKAFF	TGCAGGGGAGACTCACCTCCGGGACCCAAAGCTTTCTTT
TRBD2	TRBV7-3	many	TRBJ2-3	CASSSLAGGPVDTQYF	TGTGCCAGCAGCTCCTTAGCGGGAGGGCCTGTAGATACGCAGTATTTT
-	TRBV7-2	many	TRBJ1-2	CASSAGGGKFGYTF	TGTGCCAGCAGCGCCGGGGGGGGAAAGTTTGGCTACACCTTC
TRBD2	TRBV20-1	few	TRBJ2-5	CSAGVKETQYF	TGCAGCGCGGGGGTAAAAGAGACCCAGTACTTC
-	TRBV7-2	many	TRBJ1-2	CASSRFPQGGGYGYTF	TGTGCCAGCAGCCGTTTTCCCCAGGGAGGAGGATACGGCTACACCTTC
-	TRBV5-1	-	TRBJ1-6	CASSTDEFNSPLHF	TGCGCCAGCAGCACCGACGAGTTTAATTCACCCCTCCACTTT
-	TRBV7-3	many	TRBJ2-3	CASAGQLETDTQYF	TGTGCCAGTGCAGGGCAGTTGGAGACAGATACGCAGTATTTT
TRBD1	TRBV10-3	many	TRBJ2-1	CAISGSETGMFFNEQFF	TGTGCCATCAGTGGTTCGGAGACAGGGATGTTTTTCAATGAGCAGTTCTTC
-	TRBV5-1	few	TRBJ2-7	CASSLLIGSSYEQYF	TGCGCCAGCAGCTTGTTAATAGGCAGCTCCTACGAGCAGTACTTC
-	TRBV20-1	few	TRBJ2-5	CSARVETQYF	TGCAGTGCTAGAGTAGAGACCCAGTACTTC
TRBD1	TRBV2	-	TRBJ2-5	CASSGDRDGRQETQYF	TGTGCCAGCAGTGGGGACAGGGACGGTCGGCAAGAGACCCAGTACTTC
-	TRBV7-2	many	TRBJ1-5	CASSRNLGSNQPQHF	TGTGCCAGCAGCCGGAACTTGGGCAGCAATCAGCCCCAGCATTTT
TRBD2	TRBV7-3	-	TRBJ2-5	CASSSPGGDKGETQYF	TGTGCCAGCAGCTCCCCGGGAGGTGACAAAGGAGAGACCCAGTACTTC
-	TRBV7-2	many	TRBJ2-7	CASSLALDYLQYF	TGTGCCAGCAGCTTAGCGCTGGACTACCTGCAGTACTTC